This T cell receptor (beta chain) came from a study of blood T cell repertoires in COVID-19. Across the whole study: The United States, Italy and Spain were the sources of the acute and convalescent COVID-19 samples.

A note on this clone: The identical CDR3 is also encoded by other nucleotide sequences in the sample.

Deletions cut 2 bases from V and 4 bases from J, with 2 bases between. The CDR3 loop spans 11 amino acids. Germline values: CDR1 MNHEY, CDR2 SVGAGI. The method was immunoSEQ multiplex PCR; TCRdb's version includes in-frame clones alone and lacks a portion of them. The sample has roughly 150,000 clones, less than 85% seen once. It was within 2 weeks before study entry that exposed participants met a COVID-19 case. The gene calls are TRBV6-5 and TRBJ2-5; no definite D call. The sequence was obtained from a woman aged 18 to 35 who had been exposed to COVID-19. Sequencing input: PBMCs or T cells enriched from blood (not recorded which). The CDR3 is CASSYLETQYF. The CDR3 DNA is TGTGCCAGCAGTTACCTAGAGACCCAGTACTTC.